The 32 T cell receptor beta chains below come from one sample, sequenced in a study of blood T cell repertoires in COVID-19. Using immunoSEQ multiplex PCR, the repertoire was profiled, and TCRdb retains in-frame clones only, with some absent. Here the sample spans around 310,000 clones, 88% being singletons. The material sequenced was peripheral blood. Receptor source: a woman between 45 and 60 years old with active or convalescent COVID-19.

CDR3 nucleotide sequence: TGTGCCAGCAGCTCCGAGGGACAGGGGAACAATGAGCAGTTCTTC. Its translation is CASSSEGQGNNEQFF. The gene calls are TRBV11-3 and TRBJ2-1, with 10 bases that match TRBD1. This CDR3 comprises 15 residues. Trimming cost V 4 bases and J 5 bases; bases outside gene matches: 5. The germline CDR1 and CDR2 sequences are SGHNT and YENEEA.

V and J are TRBV29-1 and TRBJ1-1, with TRBD1 identical over 7 bases. V shed 6 bases and J 4 bases; nucleotides not matched to a gene: 17. Germline V CDR1 and CDR2: SQVTM, ANQGSEA. The CDR3 consists of 16 residues. CDR3 loop: CSVDRAEKEGPTEAFF. In DNA form, the CDR3 reads TGCAGCGTAGACAGGGCCGAGAAAGAGGGCCCCACTGAAGCTTTCTTT.

This clone turned up a few times. The chain carries TRBV7-9 and TRBJ1-6; D possibly corresponds to TRBD1 (5 bases). The germline V and J ends were trimmed by 2 bases and 7 bases, with 18 bases remaining between them. Germline lookup yields CDR1 SEHNR and CDR2 FQNEAQ (reference sequence). The CDR3 has 17 residues. Here the CDR3 reads CASSLWQGKVQNSPLHF. The CDR3 region has the DNA TGTGCCAGCAGCTTATGGCAGGGAAAAGTTCAGAATTCACCCCTCCACTTT.

The genes are TRBV7-9 and TRBJ1-3, with TRBD1 matching 7 bases. The CDR3 runs 15 residues. J lost 2 bases, V lost 5 bases, and 6 bases had no gene match. Germline V gives CDR1 SEHNR, CDR2 FQNEAQ (reference sequence). The CDR3 spells CASSRQGGAGNTIYF. Here the CDR3 DNA reads TGTGCCAGCAGCAGACAGGGAGGAGCTGGAAACACCATATATTTT.

This sequence joins TRBV27 and TRBJ1-2; possible D gene TRBD1, 5 bases. V lost 3 bases to trimming and J lost 6 bases, with 23 bases between them. Germline CDR1 reads MNHEY; CDR2 reads SMNVEV (reference sequence). The CDR3 sequence is 17 residues long. This CDR3 reads CASSLRFRSGIAHGYTF. CDR3 nucleotide sequence: TGTGCCAGCAGTTTGCGGTTCCGCTCAGGGATCGCGCATGGCTACACCTTC.

This clone came up once. The chain employs TRBV27 and TRBJ2-3, with D tentatively TRBD1 (6 bases). The V end was cut by 5 bases, the J end by 3 bases, with 12 bases between. CDR1 and CDR2 from the germline V gene are MNHEY and SMNVEV (reference sequence). The CDR3 is 14 residues long. Here the CDR3 DNA reads TGTGCCAGCAGTACCCTCACAGGGACAGATACGCAGTATTTT. Translating it yields CASSTLTGTDTQYF.

The rearrangement links TRBV28 to TRBJ2-7; maybe TRBD2 (5 bases). The V end was cut by 10 bases, the J end by 0 bases, with 16 bases between. This CDR3 has 14 amino acids. Germline CDR1 and CDR2: MDHEN and SYDVKM. The CDR3 region has the DNA TGTGCCACCACGGAGGCTCCCAGCTCCTACGAGCAGTACTTC. Translated: CATTEAPSSYEQYF.

The rearrangement uses TRBV5-4 and TRBJ2-1; 14 bases fit TRBD2. V trimming: 0 bases; J trimming: 9 bases; junction bases outside the gene matches: 5. The germline CDR1 and CDR2 sequences are SGHNT and YYREEE (reference sequence). The CDR3 spans 16 residues. The CDR3 DNA sequence: TGTGCCAGCAGCTTGGGGGGACTAGCGGGAGATATTGAGCAGTTCTTC. Translation gives CASSLGGLAGDIEQFF.

Regarding this clone: A read error may produce the germline difference seen at one junction end. The genes are TRBV19 and TRBJ1-1; 7 nucleotides agree with TRBD1. From germline, CDR1 is LNHDA and CDR2 SQIVND (reference sequence). The CDR3 sequence is 15 residues long. CDR3 region: CASSIEGGANSEAFF. The CDR3 DNA reads as TGTGCCAGTAGTATAGAAGGGGGCGCGAACTCTGAAGCTTTCTTT.

CDR3 nucleotides: TGTGCCACCAGTCTCGACAGGGGTAATCAGCCCCAGCATTTT. Translation gives CATSLDRGNQPQHF. The chain recombines TRBV15 with TRBJ1-5; 8 bases are shared with TRBD1. The junction had 5 bases not matched to a gene; V was cut back by 6 bases and J by 4 bases. The germline gives CDR1 LNHNV, CDR2 YYDKDF (reference sequence). This CDR3 has 14 amino acids. The full variable domain, in which reference TRBV15 and TRBJ1-5 provide the parts outside the CDR3, is DAMVIQNPRYQVTQFGKPVTLSCSQTLNHNVMYWYQQKSSQAPKLLFHYYDKDFNNEADTPDNFQSRRPNTSFCFLDIRSPGLGDTAMYLCATSLDRGNQPQHFGDGTRLSIL.

The CDR3 loop is CASINRVGTEAFF. The CDR3 region has the DNA TGTGCCAGTATTAACAGGGTGGGAACTGAAGCTTTCTTT. This chain uses TRBV19 with TRBJ1-1; D may be TRBD1 (6 bases). The CDR3 is made up of 13 amino acids. The ends were cut back, 7 bases at V and 5 bases at J, with 14 bases in the middle. Germline lookup yields CDR1 LNHDA and CDR2 SQIVND (reference sequence).

The V gene is TRBV6-5, the J gene TRBJ2-1; 9 bases are a match to TRBD2. This CDR3 region has 15 residues. Trimming took 6 bases from V and 6 from J; bases not matched to a gene: 9. CDR1 MNHEY and CDR2 SVGAGI come from the germline V gene. The DNA for the CDR3 is TGTGCCAGCAGGAGCGGCGGGGGGGCGTTCAATGAGCAGTTCTTC. Amino acids: CASRSGGGAFNEQFF.

The CDR3 loop is CASSGRQDGTEAFF. In nucleotides, the CDR3 is TGTGCCAGCAGCGGGAGACAGGACGGCACTGAAGCTTTCTTT. The chain recombines TRBV7-3 with TRBJ1-1, with TRBD1 as a possible D gene (6 bases). With 5 bases removed from V and 4 bases from J, the gap between germline ends came to 14 bases. Per germline, CDR1 SGHTA and CDR2 FQGTGA. The CDR3 totals 14 residues.

The V gene is TRBV10-3, the J gene TRBJ1-2, with D perhaps matching TRBD1 (6 bases). The germline CDR1 and CDR2 sequences are ENHRY and SYGVKD. This CDR3 region has 14 residues. V lost 7 bases and J 1 base, leaving 13 bases between the germline ends. CDR3 sequence reads: CAINTGTLNYGYTF. CDR3 DNA: TGTGCCATCAATACCGGGACACTTAACTATGGCTACACCTTC.

J is TRBJ2-2 and V is TRBV6-5, with D maybe TRBD1 (6 bases). The CDR3 extends over 12 amino acids. Looked up from germline, CDR1 is MNHEY and CDR2 is SVGAGI. V was trimmed by 6 bases and J by 5 bases, leaving 7 bases between them. Here the CDR3 reads CASRRGTGELFF. The CDR3 DNA sequence: TGTGCCAGCAGGAGGGGGACCGGGGAGCTGTTTTTT.

In this sample, this clone turned up a few times. The chain recombines TRBV5-5 with TRBJ1-1; no clear D. V lost 3 bases, J lost 1 base, and 16 bases lay in between. The CDR3 is 16 residues long. The germline V gene encodes CDR1 SGHKS and CDR2 YYEKEE (reference sequence). Written as DNA, the CDR3 is TGTGCCAGCAGCTCGAGACCAGACGACAAGAACACTGAAGCTTTCTTT. Its protein is CASSSRPDDKNTEAFF.

This clone was counted between two and nine times. The V and J genes are TRBV29-1 and TRBJ2-1, with TRBD1 matching over 9 bases. Germline-derived CDR1 and CDR2 are SQVTM and ANQGSEA. V trimming: 4 bases; J trimming: 7 bases; junction bases outside the gene matches: 8. This CDR3 has 14 amino acids. For the CDR3, the DNA is TGCAGCGTTGGTGTGTTGGGACAGGGAAATGAGCAGTTCTTC. Its protein is CSVGVLGQGNEQFF.

This sequence joins TRBV6-5 and TRBJ2-7, with TRBD1 identical over 8 bases. V was clipped by 0 bases and J by 5 bases; unmatched bases: 3. CDR3 length: 14 amino acids. The V gene's germline CDR1 is MNHEY and CDR2 SVGAGI. The CDR3 protein is CASSYSRTGNEQYF. CDR3 sequence (DNA): TGTGCCAGCAGTTACTCGAGGACAGGGAACGAGCAGTACTTC.

This clone was observed once. This sequence joins TRBV30 and TRBJ2-7, with D perhaps TRBD1 (6 bases). There are 13 residues in the CDR3. V lost 4 bases and J 3 bases, leaving 13 bases between the germline ends. Germline V gene data show CDR1 as GTSNPN and CDR2 as SVGIG (reference sequence). Here the CDR3 DNA reads TGTGCCTGGAACACAGGGAGTATCTACGAGCAGTACTTC. It codes for CAWNTGSIYEQYF.

This chain links TRBV7-9 with TRBJ1-6; no clear D gene. The CDR3 loop spans 13 amino acids. Trimming took off 1 base at V and 8 bases at J, with 6 bases between the two ends. The germline gives CDR1 SEHNR, CDR2 FQNEAQ (reference sequence). Here the CDR3 reads CASSLGVDSPLHF. CDR3 DNA: TGTGCCAGCAGCTTAGGAGTAGATTCACCCCTCCACTTT.

V usage is TRBV10-3 and J usage is TRBJ2-1; 13 bases align to TRBD2. In germline, CDR1 is ENHRY, CDR2 SYGVKD. V shed 2 bases, J shed 0 bases, and the junction held 7 bases outside the gene matches. The CDR3 totals 19 residues. In DNA, the CDR3 is TGTGCCATCAGTGAGCTTAGCCGGACTAGCGGGAGCTCCTACAATGAGCAGTTCTTC. Translation gives CAISELSRTSGSSYNEQFF.

The CDR3 here is CASSPMQINQPQHF. The CDR3 DNA reads as TGTGCCAGTAGTCCGATGCAGATCAATCAGCCCCAGCATTTT. The chain recombines TRBV19 with TRBJ1-5; D call uncertain. Trimming pared 5 bases from V and 3 bases from J, leaving 11 bases between. Germline CDR1 reads LNHDA; CDR2 reads SQIVND (reference sequence). The CDR3 is 14 residues long.

The V gene is TRBV9, the J gene TRBJ2-2, with 11 bases identical to TRBD2. CDR1 SGDLS and CDR2 YYNGEE come from the germline V gene. The V segment lost 0 bases and the J segment 6 bases; nucleotides outside the gene matches: 4. This CDR3 has 16 amino acids. CDR3 sequence (DNA): TGTGCCAGCAGCGTAGAGGGACTAGCGGCGCCCGGGGAGCTGTTTTTT. The encoded protein is CASSVEGLAAPGELFF.

This chain links TRBV19 with TRBJ2-1; 11 nucleotides line up with TRBD2. The ends lost 0 bases at V and 5 bases at J; junction bases unmatched: 15. This CDR3 is 20 amino acids long. The germline V gene has CDR1 LNHDA and CDR2 SQIVND (reference sequence). The CDR3, as DNA: TGTGCCAGTAGTATAGATCCCCCCGGACTAGCGGGCGGATTTGACAATGAGCAGTTCTTC. The encoded protein is CASSIDPPGLAGGFDNEQFF.

The chain uses TRBV7-9 and TRBJ1-5, with D hard to call. Germline V gene data show CDR1 as SEHNR and CDR2 as FQNEAQ (reference sequence). V lost 1 base to trimming and J lost 2 bases, with 12 bases between them. CDR3 length: 16 amino acids. The CDR3 sequence: CASSLDGQLGNQPQHF. The CDR3 DNA reads TGTGCCAGCAGCTTAGATGGGCAGCTGGGCAATCAGCCCCAGCATTTT.

The V gene is TRBV12-3 or TRBV12-4, the J gene TRBJ1-2; D may be TRBD1 (5 bases). V was cut by 3 bases and J by 4 bases, with 9 bases left in between. The CDR3 totals 13 residues. CDR3 in amino acids: CASSFTGGYGYTF. CDR3 nucleotide sequence: TGTGCCAGCAGTTTCACAGGTGGCTATGGCTACACCTTC.

The chain uses TRBV3-1 (or the pseudogene TRBV3-2) and TRBJ2-7; no clear D gene. V lost 2 bases, J lost 5 bases, and 13 bases lay in between. The CDR3 length is 14 residues. Germline CDR1 is LGHDT and CDR2 is YNNKEL (reference sequence). This CDR3 reads CASSQTPSSNEQYF. DNA for the CDR3: TGTGCCAGCAGCCAAACTCCCTCGTCCAACGAGCAGTACTTC.

This chain links TRBV18 with TRBJ1-2; no reliable D call. There are 15 residues in the CDR3. Germline CDR1 and CDR2: KGHSH and LQKENI. V shed 3 bases and J shed 2 bases, with 13 bases lying between them. The CDR3 loop reads CASSPTTIPNYGYTF. CDR3 nucleotides: TGTGCCAGCTCACCTACTACGATCCCAAACTATGGCTACACCTTC.

The chain combines TRBV5-4 with TRBJ1-1, with 8 bases identical to TRBD1. V lost 1 base and J lost 1; bases outside the gene matches: 6. From germline, CDR1 is SGHNT and CDR2 YYREEE (reference sequence). This CDR3 is built from 16 residues. The CDR3 coding sequence is TGTGCCAGCAGCTTGTGGACAGGGACCCCGAACACTGAAGCTTTCTTT. Translation gives CASSLWTGTPNTEAFF.

The CDR3, as DNA: TGTGCCAGCAGTTACTCGATTAGGGGGAACACTGAAGCTTTCTTT. Translated: CASSYSIRGNTEAFF. The gene calls are TRBV6-5 and TRBJ1-1; TRBD1 is a possible D gene (5 bases). The germline CDR1 and CDR2 sequences are MNHEY and SVGAGI. V dropped 0 bases and J dropped 1 base, with 9 bases sitting between them. The CDR3 length is 15 residues.

The gene calls are TRBV11-2 and TRBJ1-2, with a possible D match to TRBD1 (6 bases). The CDR3 runs to 16 residues. Trimming took 0 bases from V and 4 from J, leaving 15 bases between them. The germline V gene encodes CDR1 SGHAT and CDR2 FQNNGV. Written as DNA, the CDR3 is TGTGCCAGCAGCTTAGATATGGGACACTTCCTCTATGGCTACACCTTC. The encoded protein is CASSLDMGHFLYGYTF.

The CDR3 loop reads CASSWANQPQHF. CDR3 bases: TGTGCCAGCAGTTGGGCCAATCAGCCCCAGCATTTT. The chain links TRBV28 to TRBJ1-5, with D uncertain. V lost 4 bases and J 3 bases, leaving 4 bases between the germline ends. Germline CDR1 reads MDHEN; CDR2 reads SYDVKM. This CDR3 has 12 amino acids. Complete variable domain (other parts from reference TRBV28 and TRBJ1-5): DVKVTQSSRYLVKRTGEKVFLECVQDMDHENMFWYRQDPGLGLRLIYFSYDVKMKEKGDIPEGYSVSREKKERFSLILESASTNQTSMYLCASSWANQPQHFGDGTRLSIL.